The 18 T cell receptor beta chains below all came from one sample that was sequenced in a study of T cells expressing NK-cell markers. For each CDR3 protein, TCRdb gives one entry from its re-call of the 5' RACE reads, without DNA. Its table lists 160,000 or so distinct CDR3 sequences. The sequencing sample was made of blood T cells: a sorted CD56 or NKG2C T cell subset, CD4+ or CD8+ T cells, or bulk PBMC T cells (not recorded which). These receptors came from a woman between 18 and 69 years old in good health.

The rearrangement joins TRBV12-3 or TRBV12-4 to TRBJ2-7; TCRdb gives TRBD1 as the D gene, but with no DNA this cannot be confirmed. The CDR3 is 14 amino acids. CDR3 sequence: CASSYDRGAYEQYF.

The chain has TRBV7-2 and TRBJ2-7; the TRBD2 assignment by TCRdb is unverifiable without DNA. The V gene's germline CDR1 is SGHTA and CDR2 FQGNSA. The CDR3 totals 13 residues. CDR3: CASGGLAAYEQYF. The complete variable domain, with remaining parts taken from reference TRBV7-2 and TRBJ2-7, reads GAGVSQSPSNKVTEKGKDVELRCDPISGHTALYWYRQSLGQGLEFLIYFQGNSAPDKSGLPSDRFSAERTGGSVSTLTIQRTQQEDSAVYLCASGGLAAYEQYFGPGTRLTVT.

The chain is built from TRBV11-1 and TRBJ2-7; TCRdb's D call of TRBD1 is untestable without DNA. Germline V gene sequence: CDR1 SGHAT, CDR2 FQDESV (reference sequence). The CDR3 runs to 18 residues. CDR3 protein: CASSLVVSGTYGLYEQYF.

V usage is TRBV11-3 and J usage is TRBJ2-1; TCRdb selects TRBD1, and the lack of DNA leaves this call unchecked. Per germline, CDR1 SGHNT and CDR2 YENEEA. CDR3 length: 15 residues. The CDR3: CASSGGTGAYNEQFF.

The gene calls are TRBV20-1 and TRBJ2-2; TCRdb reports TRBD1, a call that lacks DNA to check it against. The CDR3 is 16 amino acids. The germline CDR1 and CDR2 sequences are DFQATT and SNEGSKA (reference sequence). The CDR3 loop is CSAEGDRGRWTGELFF.

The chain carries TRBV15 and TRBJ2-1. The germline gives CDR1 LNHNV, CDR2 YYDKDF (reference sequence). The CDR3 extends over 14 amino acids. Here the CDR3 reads CATSREAAYNEQFF.

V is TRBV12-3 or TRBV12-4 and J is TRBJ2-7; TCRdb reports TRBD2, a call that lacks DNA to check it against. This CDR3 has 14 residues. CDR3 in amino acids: CASRVGGRGYEQYF.

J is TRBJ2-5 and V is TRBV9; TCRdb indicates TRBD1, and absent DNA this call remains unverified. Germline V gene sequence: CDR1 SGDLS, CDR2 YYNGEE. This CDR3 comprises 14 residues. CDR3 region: CASSTSGTQVTQYF.

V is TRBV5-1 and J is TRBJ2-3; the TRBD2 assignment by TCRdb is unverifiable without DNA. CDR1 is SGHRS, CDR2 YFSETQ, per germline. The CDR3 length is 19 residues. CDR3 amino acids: CASSLRQSLTSGSSDTQYF.

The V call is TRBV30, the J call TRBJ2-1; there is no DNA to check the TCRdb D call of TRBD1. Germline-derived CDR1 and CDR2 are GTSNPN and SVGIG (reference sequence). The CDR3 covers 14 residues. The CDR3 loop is CAWTPGALYNEQFF.

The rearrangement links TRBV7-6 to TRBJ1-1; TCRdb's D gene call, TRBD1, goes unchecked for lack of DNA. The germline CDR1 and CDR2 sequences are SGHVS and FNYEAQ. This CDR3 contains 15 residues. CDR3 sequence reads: CASSFGAGQATEAFF.

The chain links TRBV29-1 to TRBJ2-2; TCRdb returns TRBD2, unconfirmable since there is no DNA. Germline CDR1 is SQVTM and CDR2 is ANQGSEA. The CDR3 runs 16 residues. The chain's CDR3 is CSALLAGVVRTGELFF.

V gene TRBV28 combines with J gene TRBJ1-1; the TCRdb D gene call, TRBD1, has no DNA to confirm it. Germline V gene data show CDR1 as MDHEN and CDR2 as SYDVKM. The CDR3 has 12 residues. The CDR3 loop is CASAEGYTEAFF.

CDR3 amino acids: CASSLGGRNQPQHF. This chain uses TRBV7-2 with TRBJ1-5. Germline V gene lookup returns CDR1 SGHTA and CDR2 FQGNSA. CDR3 length: 14 amino acids. Supplemented by reference TRBV7-2 and TRBJ1-5, the full variable domain reads GAGVSQSPSNKVTEKGKDVELRCDPISGHTALYWYRQSLGQGLEFLIYFQGNSAPDKSGLPSDRFSAERTGGSVSTLTIQRTQQEDSAVYLCASSLGGRNQPQHFGDGTRLSIL.

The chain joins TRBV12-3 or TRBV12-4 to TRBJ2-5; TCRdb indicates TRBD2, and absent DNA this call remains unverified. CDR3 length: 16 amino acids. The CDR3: CASRTYRTSGSETQYF.

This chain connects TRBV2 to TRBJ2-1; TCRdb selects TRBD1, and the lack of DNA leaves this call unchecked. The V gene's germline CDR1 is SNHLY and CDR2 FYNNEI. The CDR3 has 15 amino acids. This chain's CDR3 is CASYLPGQGLDEQFF. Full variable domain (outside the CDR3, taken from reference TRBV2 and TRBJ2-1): EPEVTQTPSHQVTQMGQEVILRCVPISNHLYFYWYRQILGQKVEFLVSFYNNEISEKSEIFDDQFSVERPDGSNFTLKIRSTKLEDSAMYFCASYLPGQGLDEQFFGPGTRLTVL.

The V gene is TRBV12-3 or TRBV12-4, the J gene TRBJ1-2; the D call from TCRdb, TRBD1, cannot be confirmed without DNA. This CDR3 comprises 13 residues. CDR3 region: CASRLDPSLGYTF.

The CDR3 loop is CASSPPAGRYEQYF. The chain has TRBV18 and TRBJ2-7; TCRdb lists TRBD1, though no DNA is available to test this call. CDR1 and CDR2 from the germline V gene are KGHSH and LQKENI. The CDR3 runs to 14 residues.